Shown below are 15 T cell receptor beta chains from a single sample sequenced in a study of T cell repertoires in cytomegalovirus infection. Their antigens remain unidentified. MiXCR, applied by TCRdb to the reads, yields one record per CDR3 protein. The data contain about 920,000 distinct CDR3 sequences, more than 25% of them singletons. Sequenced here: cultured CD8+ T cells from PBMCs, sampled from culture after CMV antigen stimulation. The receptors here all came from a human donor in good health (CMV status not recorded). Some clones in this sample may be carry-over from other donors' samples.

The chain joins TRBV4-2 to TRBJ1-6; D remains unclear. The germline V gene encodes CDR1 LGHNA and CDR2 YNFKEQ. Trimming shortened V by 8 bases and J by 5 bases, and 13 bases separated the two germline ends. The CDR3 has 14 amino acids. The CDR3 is CASAATEDNSPLHF. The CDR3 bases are TGTGCCAGCGCCGCAACCGAGGATAATTCACCCCTCCACTTT.

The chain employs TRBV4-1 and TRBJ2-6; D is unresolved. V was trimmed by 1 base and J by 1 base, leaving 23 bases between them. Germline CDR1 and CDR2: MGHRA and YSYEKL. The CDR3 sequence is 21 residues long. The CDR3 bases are TGCGCCAGCAGCCAAGTTCCCTCTCAGGTCCCAACTGTATCTGGGGCCAACGTCCTGACTTTC. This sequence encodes CASSQVPSQVPTVSGANVLTF.

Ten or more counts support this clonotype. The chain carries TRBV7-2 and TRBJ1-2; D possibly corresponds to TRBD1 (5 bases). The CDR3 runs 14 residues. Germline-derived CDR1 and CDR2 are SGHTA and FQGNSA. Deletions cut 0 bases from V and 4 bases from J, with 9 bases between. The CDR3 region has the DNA TGTGCCAGCAGCTTAGCAGGGGTGGGCTATGGCTACACCTTC. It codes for CASSLAGVGYGYTF.

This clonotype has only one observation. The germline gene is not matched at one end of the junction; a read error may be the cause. CDR3 protein: CASSLGQIPYEQYF. The CDR3 DNA sequence: TGTGCCAGCAGCTTGGGACAGATCCCGTACGAGCAGTACTTC. The chain combines TRBV5-3 with TRBJ2-7; 7 nucleotides match TRBD1. TRBV5-3 is labeled an ORF, and its function is uncertain. The CDR3 contains 14 residues.

The CDR3 reads CASSGRGLYTEAFF. In DNA form, the CDR3 reads TGCGCCAGCAGTGGCAGGGGGCTTTACACTGAAGCTTTCTTT. This chain uses TRBV10-2 with TRBJ1-1; 8 bases fit TRBD1. Per germline, CDR1 WSHSY and CDR2 SAAADI. CDR3 length: 14 residues. After removal of 4 bases from V and 3 bases from J, the junction contained 4 bases not matched to a gene.

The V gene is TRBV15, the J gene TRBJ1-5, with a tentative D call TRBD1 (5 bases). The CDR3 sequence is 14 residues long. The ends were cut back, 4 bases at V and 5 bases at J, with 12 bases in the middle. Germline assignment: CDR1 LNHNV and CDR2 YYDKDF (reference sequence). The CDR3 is CATSTDRYYQPQHF. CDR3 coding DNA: TGTGCCACCAGCACCGACAGATACTATCAGCCCCAGCATTTT.

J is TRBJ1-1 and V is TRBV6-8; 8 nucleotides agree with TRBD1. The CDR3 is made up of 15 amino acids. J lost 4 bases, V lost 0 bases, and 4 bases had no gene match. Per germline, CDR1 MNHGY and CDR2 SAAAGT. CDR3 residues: CASSYSQGAFTEAFF. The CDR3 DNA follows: TGTGCCAGCAGTTACTCTCAGGGGGCGTTCACTGAAGCTTTCTTT.

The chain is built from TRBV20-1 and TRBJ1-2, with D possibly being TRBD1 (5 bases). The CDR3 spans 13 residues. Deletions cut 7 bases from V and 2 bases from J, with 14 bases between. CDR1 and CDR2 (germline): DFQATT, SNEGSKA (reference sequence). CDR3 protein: CSVPRDRNYGYTF. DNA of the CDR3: TGCAGTGTCCCCAGGGATAGGAACTATGGCTACACCTTC.

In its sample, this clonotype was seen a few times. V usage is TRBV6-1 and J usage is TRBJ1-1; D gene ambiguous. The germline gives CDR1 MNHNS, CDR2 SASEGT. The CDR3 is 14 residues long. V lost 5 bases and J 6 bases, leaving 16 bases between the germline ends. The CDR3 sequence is CASSQRSSRAEAFF. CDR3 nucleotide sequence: TGTGCCAGCAGTCAACGGTCGTCTAGAGCTGAAGCTTTCTTT.

The CDR3 coding sequence is TGCAGTGCTAGAGCCCTCCGGGACACCCAAGAGACCCAGTACTTC. Protein: CSARALRDTQETQYF. The V and J genes are TRBV20-1 and TRBJ2-5; D is possibly TRBD1 (6 bases). CDR1 is DFQATT and CDR2 is SNEGSKA in the germline V gene (reference sequence). Trimming took 1 base from V and 1 from J, leaving 13 bases between them. This CDR3 is built from 15 residues.

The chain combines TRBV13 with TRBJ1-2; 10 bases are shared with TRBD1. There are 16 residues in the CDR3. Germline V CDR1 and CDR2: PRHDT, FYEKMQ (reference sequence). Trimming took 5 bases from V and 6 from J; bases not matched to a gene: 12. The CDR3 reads CASSHGTGEMVNGYTF. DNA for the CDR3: TGTGCCAGCAGCCATGGGACAGGGGAGATGGTTAATGGCTACACCTTC.

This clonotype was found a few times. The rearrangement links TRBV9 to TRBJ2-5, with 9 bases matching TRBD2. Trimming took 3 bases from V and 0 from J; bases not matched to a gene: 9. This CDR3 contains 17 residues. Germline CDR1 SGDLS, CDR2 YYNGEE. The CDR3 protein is CASSDALSGGNQETQYF. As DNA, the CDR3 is TGTGCCAGCAGCGACGCCCTTAGCGGGGGTAACCAAGAGACCCAGTACTTC.

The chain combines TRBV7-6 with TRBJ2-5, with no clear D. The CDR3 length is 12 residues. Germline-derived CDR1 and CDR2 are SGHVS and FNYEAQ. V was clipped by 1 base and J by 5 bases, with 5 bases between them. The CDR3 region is CASSLGIETQYF. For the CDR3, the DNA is TGTGCCAGCAGCTTAGGGATCGAGACCCAGTACTTC. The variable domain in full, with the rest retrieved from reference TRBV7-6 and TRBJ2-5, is GAGVSQSPRYKVTKRGQDVALRCDPISGHVSLYWYRQALGQGPEFLTYFNYEAQQDKSGLPNDRFSAERPEGSISTLTIQRTEQRDSAMYRCASSLGIETQYFGPGTRLLVL.

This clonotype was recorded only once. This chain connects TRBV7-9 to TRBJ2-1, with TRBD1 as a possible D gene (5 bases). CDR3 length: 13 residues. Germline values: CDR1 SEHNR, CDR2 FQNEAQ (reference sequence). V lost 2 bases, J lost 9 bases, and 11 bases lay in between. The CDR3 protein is CASSLRGLAEQFF. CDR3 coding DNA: TGTGCCAGCAGCTTAAGGGGTCTCGCTGAGCAGTTCTTC.

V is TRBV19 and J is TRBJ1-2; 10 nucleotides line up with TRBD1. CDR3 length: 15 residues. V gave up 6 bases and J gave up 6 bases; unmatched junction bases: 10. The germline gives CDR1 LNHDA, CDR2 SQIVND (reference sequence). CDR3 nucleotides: TGTGCCAGTAGCCCGCCGGGACAGGGGAAAGATGGCTACACCTTC. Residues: CASSPPGQGKDGYTF.